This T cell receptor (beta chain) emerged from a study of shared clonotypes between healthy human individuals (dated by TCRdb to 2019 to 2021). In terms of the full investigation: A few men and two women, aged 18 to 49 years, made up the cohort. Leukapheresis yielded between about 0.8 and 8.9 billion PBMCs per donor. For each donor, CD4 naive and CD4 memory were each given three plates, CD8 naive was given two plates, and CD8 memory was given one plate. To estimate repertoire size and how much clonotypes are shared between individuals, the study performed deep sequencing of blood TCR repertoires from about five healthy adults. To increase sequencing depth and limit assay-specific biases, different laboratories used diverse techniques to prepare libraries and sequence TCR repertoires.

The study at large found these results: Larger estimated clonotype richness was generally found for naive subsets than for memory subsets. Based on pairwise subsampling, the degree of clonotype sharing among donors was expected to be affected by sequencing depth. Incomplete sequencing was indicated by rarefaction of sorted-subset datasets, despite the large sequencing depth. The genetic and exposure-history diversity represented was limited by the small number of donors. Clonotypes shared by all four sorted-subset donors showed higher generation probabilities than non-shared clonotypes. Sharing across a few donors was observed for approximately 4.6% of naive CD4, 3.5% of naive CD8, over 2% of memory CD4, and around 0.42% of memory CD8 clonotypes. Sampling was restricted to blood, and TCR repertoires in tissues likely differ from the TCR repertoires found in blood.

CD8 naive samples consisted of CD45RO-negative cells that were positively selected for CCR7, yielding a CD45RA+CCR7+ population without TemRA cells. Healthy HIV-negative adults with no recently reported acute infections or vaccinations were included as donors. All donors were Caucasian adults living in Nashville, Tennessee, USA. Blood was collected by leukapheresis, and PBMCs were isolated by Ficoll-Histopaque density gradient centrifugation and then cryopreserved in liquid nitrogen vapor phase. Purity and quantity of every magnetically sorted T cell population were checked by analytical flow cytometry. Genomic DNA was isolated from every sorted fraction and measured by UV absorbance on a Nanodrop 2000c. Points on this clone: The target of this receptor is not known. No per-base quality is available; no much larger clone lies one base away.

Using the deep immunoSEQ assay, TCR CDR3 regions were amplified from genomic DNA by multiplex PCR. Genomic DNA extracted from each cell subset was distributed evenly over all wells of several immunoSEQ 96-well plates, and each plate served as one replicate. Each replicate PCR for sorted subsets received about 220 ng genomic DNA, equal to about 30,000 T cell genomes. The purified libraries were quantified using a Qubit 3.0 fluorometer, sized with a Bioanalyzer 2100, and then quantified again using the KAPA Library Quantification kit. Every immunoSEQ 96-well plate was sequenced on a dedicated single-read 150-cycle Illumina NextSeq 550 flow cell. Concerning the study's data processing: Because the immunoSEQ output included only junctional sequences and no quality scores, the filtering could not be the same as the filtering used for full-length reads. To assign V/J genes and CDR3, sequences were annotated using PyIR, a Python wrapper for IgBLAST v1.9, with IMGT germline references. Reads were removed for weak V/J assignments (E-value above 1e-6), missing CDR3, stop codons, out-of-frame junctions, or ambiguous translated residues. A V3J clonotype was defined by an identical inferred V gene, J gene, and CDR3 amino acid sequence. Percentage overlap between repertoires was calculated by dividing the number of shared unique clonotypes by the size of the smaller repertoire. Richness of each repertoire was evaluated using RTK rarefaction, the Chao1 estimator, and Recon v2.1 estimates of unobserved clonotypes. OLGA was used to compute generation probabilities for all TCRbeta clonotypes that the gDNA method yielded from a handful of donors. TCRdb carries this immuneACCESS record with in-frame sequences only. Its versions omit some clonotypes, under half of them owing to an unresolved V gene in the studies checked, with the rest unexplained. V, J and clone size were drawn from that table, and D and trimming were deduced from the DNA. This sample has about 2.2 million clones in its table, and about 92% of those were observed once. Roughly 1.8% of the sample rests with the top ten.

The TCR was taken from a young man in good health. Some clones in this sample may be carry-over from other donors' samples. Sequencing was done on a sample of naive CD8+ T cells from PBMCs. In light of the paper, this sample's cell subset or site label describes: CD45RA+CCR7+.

Here the CDR3 is given as CASSSPREDGGEKLFF. DNA sequence: TGTGCCAGCAGCTCCCCAAGGGAGGACGGTGGAGAAAAACTGTTTTTT. This receptor chain uses TRBV13 and TRBJ1-4; no D gene call is confident. The germline V gene (reference sequence) supplies CDR1 PRHDT and CDR2 FYEKMQ. Including cysteine and phenylalanine, the CDR3 has 16 amino acids. CDR3 DNA only is kept here, 48 bases in frame from base 1. Relative to germline, V is 4 bases shorter and J is 8 bases shorter, with 20 bases between their ends.